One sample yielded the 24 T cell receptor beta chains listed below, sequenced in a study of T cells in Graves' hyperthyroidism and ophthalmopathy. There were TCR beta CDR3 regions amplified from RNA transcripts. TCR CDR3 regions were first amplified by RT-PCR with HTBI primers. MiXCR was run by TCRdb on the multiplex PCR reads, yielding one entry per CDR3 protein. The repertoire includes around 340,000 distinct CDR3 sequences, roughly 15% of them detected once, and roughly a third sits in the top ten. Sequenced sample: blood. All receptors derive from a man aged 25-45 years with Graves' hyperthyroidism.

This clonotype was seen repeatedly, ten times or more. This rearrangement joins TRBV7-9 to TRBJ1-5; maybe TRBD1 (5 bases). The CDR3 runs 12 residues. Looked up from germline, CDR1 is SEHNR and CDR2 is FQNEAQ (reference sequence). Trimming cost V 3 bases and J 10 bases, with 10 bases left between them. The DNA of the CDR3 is TGTGCCAGCAGCTTGGGACGTTCACCCCAGCATTTT. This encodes CASSLGRSPQHF.

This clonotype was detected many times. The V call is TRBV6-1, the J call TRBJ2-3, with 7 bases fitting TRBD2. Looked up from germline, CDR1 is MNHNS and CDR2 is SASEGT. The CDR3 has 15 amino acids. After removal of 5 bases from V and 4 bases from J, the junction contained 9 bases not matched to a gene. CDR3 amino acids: CASSKKRDGADTQYF. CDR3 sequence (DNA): TGTGCCAGCAGTAAAAAGCGGGATGGGGCAGATACGCAGTATTTT.

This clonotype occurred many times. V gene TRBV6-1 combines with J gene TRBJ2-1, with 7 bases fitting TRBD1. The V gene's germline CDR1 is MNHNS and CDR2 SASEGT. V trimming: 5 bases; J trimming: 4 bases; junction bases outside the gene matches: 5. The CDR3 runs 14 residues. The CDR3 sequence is CASSSFRGYNEQFF. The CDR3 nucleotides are TGTGCCAGCAGTTCCTTCAGGGGGTACAATGAGCAGTTCTTC.

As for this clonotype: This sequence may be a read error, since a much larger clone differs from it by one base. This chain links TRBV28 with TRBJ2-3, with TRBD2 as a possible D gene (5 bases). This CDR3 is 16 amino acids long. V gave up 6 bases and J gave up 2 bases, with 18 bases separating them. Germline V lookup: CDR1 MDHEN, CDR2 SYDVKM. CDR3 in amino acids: CASSPSRSPYTDTQYF. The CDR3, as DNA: TGTGCCAGCAGCCCTAGCAGGAGTCCTTACACAGATACGCAGTATTTT.

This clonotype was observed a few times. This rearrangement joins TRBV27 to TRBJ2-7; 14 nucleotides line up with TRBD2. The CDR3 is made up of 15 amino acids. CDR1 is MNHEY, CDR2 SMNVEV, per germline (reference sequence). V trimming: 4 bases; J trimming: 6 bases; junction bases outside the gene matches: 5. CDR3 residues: CASSSQTSGRVEQYF. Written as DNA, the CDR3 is TGTGCCAGCAGTTCCCAGACTAGCGGGAGGGTCGAGCAGTACTTC.

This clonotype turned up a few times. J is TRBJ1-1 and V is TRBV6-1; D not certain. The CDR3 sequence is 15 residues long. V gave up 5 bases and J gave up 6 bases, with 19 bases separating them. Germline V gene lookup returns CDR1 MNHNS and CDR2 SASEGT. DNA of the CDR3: TGTGCCAGCAGTTTTTCCTTGACGTACCTCGCTGAAGCTTTCTTT. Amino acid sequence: CASSFSLTYLAEAFF.

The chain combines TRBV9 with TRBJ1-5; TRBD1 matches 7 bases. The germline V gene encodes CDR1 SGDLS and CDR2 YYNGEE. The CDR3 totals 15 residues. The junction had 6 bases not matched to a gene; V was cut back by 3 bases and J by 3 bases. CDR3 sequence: CASSGGGQHNQPQHF. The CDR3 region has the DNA TGTGCCAGCAGCGGGGGGGGACAGCACAATCAGCCCCAGCATTTT.

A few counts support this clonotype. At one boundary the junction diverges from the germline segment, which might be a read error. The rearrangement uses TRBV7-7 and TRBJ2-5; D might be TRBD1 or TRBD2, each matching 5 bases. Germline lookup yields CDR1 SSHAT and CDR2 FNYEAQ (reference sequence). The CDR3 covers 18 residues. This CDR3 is CASSLGPQGKGARETQYF. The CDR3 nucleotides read TGTGCTAGCAGCTTGGGACCTCAGGGAAAGGGAGCAAGAGAGACCCAGTACTTC.

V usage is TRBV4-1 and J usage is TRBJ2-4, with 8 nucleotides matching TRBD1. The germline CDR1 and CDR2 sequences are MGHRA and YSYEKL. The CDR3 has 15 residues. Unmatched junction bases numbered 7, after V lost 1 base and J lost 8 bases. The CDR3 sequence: CASSQVTGGVDIQYF. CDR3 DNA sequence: TGCGCCAGCAGCCAAGTCACAGGGGGTGTAGACATTCAGTACTTC.

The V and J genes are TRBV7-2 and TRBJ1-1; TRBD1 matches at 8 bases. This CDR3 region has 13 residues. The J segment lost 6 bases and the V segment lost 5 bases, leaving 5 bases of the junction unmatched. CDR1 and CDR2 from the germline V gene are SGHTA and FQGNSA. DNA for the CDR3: TGTGCCAGCAGCCTAAGACAGGGGTCTGAAGCTTTCTTT. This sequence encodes CASSLRQGSEAFF.

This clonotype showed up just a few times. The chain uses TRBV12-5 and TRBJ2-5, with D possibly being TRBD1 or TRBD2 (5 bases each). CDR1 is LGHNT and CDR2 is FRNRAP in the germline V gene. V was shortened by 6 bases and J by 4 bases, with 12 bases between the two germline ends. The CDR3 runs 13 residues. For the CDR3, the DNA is TGTGCTAGTGGACTGTGGGGGACAGAGACCCAGTACTTC. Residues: CASGLWGTETQYF.

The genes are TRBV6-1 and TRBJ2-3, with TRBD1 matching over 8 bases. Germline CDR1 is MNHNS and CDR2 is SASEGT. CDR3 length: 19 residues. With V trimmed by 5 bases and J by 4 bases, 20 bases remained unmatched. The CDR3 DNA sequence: TGTGCCAGCAGTCCCCGGGGGTTGGCGACAGGGGCGATTGCAGATACGCAGTATTTT. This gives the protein CASSPRGLATGAIADTQYF.

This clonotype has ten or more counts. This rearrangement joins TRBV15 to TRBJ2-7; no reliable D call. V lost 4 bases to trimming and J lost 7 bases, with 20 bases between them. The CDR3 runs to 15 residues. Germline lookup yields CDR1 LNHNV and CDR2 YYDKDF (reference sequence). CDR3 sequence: CATSTNTPGSREQYF. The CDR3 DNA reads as TGTGCCACCAGCACCAACACCCCTGGAAGTAGGGAGCAGTACTTC.

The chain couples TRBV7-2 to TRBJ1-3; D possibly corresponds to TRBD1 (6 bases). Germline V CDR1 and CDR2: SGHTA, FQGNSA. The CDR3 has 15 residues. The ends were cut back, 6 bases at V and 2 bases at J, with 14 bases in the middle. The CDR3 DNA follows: TGTGCCAGCAGGCCAGCAGGGGTCGCTGGAAACACCATATATTTT. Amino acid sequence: CASRPAGVAGNTIYF.

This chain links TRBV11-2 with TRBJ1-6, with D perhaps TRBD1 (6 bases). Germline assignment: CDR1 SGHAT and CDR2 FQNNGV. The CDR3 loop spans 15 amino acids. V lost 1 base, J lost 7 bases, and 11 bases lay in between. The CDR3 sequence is CASSLVGGQNSPLHF. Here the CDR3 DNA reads TGTGCCAGCAGCTTAGTCGGGGGGCAGAATTCACCCCTCCACTTT.

CDR3 protein: CASSLVGREGLADTQYF. In DNA, the CDR3 is TGTGCCAGCAGCTTGGTCGGGCGGGAGGGCCTCGCAGATACGCAGTATTTT. The V gene is TRBV5-4, the J gene TRBJ2-3, with 9 bases fitting TRBD2. The V gene's germline CDR1 is SGHNT and CDR2 YYREEE (reference sequence). With V trimmed by 0 bases and J by 4 bases, 9 bases remained unmatched. The CDR3 has 17 amino acids.

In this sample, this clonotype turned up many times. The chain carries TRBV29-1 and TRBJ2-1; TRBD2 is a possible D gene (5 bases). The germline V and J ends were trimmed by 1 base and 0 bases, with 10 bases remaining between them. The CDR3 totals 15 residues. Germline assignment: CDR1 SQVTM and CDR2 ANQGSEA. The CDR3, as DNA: TGCAGCGTTGAAGGGACTTTAACCTCCTACAATGAGCAGTTCTTC. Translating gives CSVEGTLTSYNEQFF.

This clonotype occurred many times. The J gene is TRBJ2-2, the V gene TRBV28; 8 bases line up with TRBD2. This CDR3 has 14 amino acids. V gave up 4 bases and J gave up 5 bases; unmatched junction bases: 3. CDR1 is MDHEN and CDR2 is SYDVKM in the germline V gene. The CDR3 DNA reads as TGTGCCAGCAGTTCAGGGACTAGGACCGGGGAGCTGTTTTTT. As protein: CASSSGTRTGELFF.

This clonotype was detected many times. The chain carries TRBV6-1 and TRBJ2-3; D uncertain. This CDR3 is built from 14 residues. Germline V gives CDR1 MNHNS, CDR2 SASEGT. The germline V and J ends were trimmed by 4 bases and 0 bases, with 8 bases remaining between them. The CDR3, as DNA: TGTGCCAGCAGTGCCCAGCCAAGCACAGATACGCAGTATTTT. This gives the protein CASSAQPSTDTQYF.

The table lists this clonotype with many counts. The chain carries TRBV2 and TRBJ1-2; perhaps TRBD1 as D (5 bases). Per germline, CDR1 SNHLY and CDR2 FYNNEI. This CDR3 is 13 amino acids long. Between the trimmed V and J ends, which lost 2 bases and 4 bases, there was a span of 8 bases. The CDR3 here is CASSETGGYGYTF. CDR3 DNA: TGTGCCAGCAGTGAAACAGGCGGCTATGGCTACACCTTC.

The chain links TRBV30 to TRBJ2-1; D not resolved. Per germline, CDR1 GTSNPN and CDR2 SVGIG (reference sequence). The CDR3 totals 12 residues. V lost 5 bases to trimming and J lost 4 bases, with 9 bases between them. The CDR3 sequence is CAWDPAYNEQFF. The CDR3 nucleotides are TGTGCCTGGGACCCCGCTTACAATGAGCAGTTCTTC.

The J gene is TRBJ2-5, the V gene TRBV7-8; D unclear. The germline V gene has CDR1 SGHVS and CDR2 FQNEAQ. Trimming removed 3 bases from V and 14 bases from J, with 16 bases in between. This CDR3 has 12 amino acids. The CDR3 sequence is CASSFSLNLLYF. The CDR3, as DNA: TGTGCCAGCAGCTTCTCTCTAAACCTCCTCTACTTC.

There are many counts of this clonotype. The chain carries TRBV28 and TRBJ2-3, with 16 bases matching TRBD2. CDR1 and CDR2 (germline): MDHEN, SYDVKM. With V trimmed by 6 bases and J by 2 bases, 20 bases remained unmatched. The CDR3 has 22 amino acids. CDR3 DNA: TGTGCCAGCAGCCCGGGACTAGCGGGAGGGCCTGAGAAGGTATGGGACACAGATACGCAGTATTTT. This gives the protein CASSPGLAGGPEKVWDTDTQYF.

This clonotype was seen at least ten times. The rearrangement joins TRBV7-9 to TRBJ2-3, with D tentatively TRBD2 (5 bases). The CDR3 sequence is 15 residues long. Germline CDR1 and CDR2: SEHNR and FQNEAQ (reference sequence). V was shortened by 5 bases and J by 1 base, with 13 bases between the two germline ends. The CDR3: CASSRRTRGTDTQYF. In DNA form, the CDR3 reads TGTGCCAGCAGCCGTCGGACTCGGGGCACAGATACGCAGTATTTT.